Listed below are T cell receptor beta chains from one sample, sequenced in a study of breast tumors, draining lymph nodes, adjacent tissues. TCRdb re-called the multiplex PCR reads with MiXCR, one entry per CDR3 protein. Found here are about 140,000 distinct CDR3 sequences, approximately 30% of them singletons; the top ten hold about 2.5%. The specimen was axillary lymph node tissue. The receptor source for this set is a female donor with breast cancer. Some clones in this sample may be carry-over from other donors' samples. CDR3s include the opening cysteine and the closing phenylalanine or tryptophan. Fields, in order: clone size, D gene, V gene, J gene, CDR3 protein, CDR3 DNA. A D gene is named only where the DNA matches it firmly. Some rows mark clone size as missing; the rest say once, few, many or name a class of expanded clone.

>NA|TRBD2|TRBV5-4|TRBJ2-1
CASSVDLGLAGGRRFF
TGTGCCAGCAGCGTTGACCTTGGACTAGCGGGTGGTCGTCGGTTCTTC
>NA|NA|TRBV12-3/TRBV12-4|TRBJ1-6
CASSPPVGDNNSPLHF
TGTGCCAGCAGCCCCCCCGTTGGGGATAATAATTCACCCCTCCACTTT
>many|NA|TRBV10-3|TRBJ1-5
CAISEGRNSNQPQHF
TGTGCCATCAGTGAGGGCCGAAATAGCAATCAGCCCCAGCATTTT
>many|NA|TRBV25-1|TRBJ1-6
CASSARAGSYNSPLHF
TGTGCCAGCAGTGCCCGAGCGGGTTCCTATAATTCACCCCTCCACTTT
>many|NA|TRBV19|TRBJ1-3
CASSLQGSGNTIYF
TGTGCCAGTAGCCTACAAGGGTCTGGAAACACCATATATTTT
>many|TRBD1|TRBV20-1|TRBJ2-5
CSARQGPETQYF
TGCAGTGCTCGACAGGGGCCCGAGACCCAGTACTTC
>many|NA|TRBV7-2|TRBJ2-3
CASSLAQTADTQYF
TGTGCCAGCAGCTTAGCCCAGACGGCAGATACGCAGTATTTT
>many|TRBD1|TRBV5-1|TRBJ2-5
CASSPTGQVQETQYF
TGCGCCAGCAGCCCTACGGGACAGGTCCAAGAGACCCAGTACTTC
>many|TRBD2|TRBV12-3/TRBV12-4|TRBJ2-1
CASAPTRGTSGGAVLGEQFF
TGTGCCAGCGCCCCCACGCGGGGGACTAGCGGGGGGGCCGTTTTAGGCGAGCAGTTCTTC
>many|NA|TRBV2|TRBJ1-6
CASRGTDSPLHF
TGTGCCAGCAGGGGGACGGATTCACCCCTCCACTTT
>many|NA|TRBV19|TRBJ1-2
CASSIGGKNYGYTF
TGTGCCAGTAGTATAGGAGGCAAGAACTATGGCTACACCTTC
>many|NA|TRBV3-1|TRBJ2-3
CASSQDQTGVTQYF
TGTGCCAGCAGCCAAGATCAGACGGGGGTCACGCAGTATTTT
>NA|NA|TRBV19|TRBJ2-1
CAGSTTVNNERFF
TGTGCCGGTAGTACGACAGTTAACAATGAGCGGTTCTTC
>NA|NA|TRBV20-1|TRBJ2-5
CSARDLLGAAQETQYF
TGCAGTGCTAGAGATCTCCTCGGGGCCGCACAAGAGACCCAGTACTTC
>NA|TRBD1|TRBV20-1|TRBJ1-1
CSAWDSRNTEAFF
TGCAGTGCTTGGGACAGCCGGAACACTGAAGCTTTCTTT
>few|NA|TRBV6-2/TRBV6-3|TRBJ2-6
CARRRVSGANVLTF
TGTGCCAGACGGCGTGTCTCTGGGGCCAACGTCCTGACTTTC
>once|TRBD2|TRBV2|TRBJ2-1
CATKRGGGYEQFF
TGTGCCACCAAAAGAGGCGGGGGGTATGAGCAGTTCTTC
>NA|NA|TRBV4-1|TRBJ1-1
CASSQNRLAGASTEAFF
TGCGCCAGCAGCCAGAACCGACTAGCGGGGGCGAGCACTGAAGCTTTCTTT
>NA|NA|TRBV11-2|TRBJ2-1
CASSPRVWSSYNEQFF
TGTGCCAGCAGCCCCCGGGTATGGTCCTCCTACAATGAGCAGTTCTTC
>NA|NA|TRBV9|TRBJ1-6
CASSREGRNSPLHF
TGTGCCAGCAGCCGGGAGGGACGGAATTCACCCCTCCACTTT
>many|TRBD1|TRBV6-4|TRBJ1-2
CASSDSGQGSYGYTF
TGTGCCAGCAGTGACTCCGGACAGGGGAGCTATGGCTACACCTTC
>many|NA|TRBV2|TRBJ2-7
CASKGYVESYEQYF
TGTGCCAGCAAAGGGTATGTTGAAAGCTACGAGCAGTACTTC
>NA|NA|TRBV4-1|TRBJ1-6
CASSQVRTDNSPLHF
TGCGCCAGCAGCCAAGTCCGGACCGATAACTCACCCCTCCACTTT
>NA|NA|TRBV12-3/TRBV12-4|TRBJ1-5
CASGFVGRDQHF
TGTGCTAGTGGTTTCGTTGGGCGGGACCAGCATTTT
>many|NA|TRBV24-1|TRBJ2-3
CATSDGPTDTQYF
TGTGCCACCAGTGATGGGCCCACAGATACGCAGTATTTT
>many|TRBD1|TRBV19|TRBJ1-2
CASSIPGQGPNYGYTF
TGTGCCAGTAGTATACCCGGACAGGGCCCTAACTATGGCTACACCTTC
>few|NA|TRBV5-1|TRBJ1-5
CASSLDGSNHPQHF
TGCGCCAGCAGCTTGGACGGTAGCAATCACCCCCAGCATTTT
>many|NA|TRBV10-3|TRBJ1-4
CAISEGPGDATNEKLFF
TGTGCCATCAGTGAGGGGCCAGGGGATGCAACTAATGAAAAACTGTTTTTT
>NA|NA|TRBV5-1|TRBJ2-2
CASSHGTHGNTGELFF
TGCGCCAGCAGCCACGGGACTCATGGAAACACCGGGGAGCTGTTTTTT
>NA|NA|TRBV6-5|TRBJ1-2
CASSSPRAFYGYTF
TGTGCCAGCAGTTCCCCCCGGGCTTTCTATGGCTACACCTTC
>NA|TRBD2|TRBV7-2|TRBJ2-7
CASSLATSGAYEQYF
TGTGCCAGCAGCTTAGCGACCAGCGGGGCCTACGAGCAGTACTTC